This T cell receptor (beta chain) originates from a study of T cell repertoires in cytomegalovirus infection. The overall study: From public TCR beta signatures came an indication of both CMV infection and matching HLA type.

This clonotype was seen ten or more times. Its antigen remains unidentified. Regarding the study as a whole: Of the TCR beta families, the public ones yielded a cumulative frequency that identified carriers of CMV plus the relevant HLA. Clonotype analysis showed dominance of the ex vivo response by HLA-C-restricted CMV-specific TCR beta clonotypes.

Each CDR3 protein gets one entry after TCRdb re-called the reads with MiXCR. Of just under 300,000 distinct CDR3 sequences listed, about a tenth were seen once; the top ten hold approximately 2.3%. The clonotype comes from a human donor in good health (CMV status not recorded). Some clones in this sample may be carry-over from other donors' samples. The specimen sequenced was PBMCs.

CDR3 DNA: TGTGCCAGCACCCTCGGGACAGTTGAAGCTTTCTTT. Protein sequence: CASTLGTVEAFF. The rearrangement uses TRBV28 and TRBJ1-1; 7 bases align to TRBD1. Germline trimming cut 7 bases from V and 7 bases from J; bases unmatched to any gene: 6. The germline V gene encodes CDR1 MDHEN and CDR2 SYDVKM. CDR3 length equals 12 residues.